This passage covers 26 T cell receptor beta chains from one sample sequenced in a study of T cell repertoires in cytomegalovirus infection. TCRdb redid the calling of the reads with MiXCR, one entry per CDR3 protein. Among roughly 500,000 distinct CDR3 sequences listed, about two fifths were seen once. These TCRs are of unknown antigen specificity. Sequencing was performed on cultured PBMCs, taken from culture after CMV antigen stimulation. These receptors originate from a human donor in good health (CMV status not recorded). Some clones in this sample may be carry-over from other donors' samples.

This clonotype was found a few times. The chain couples TRBV14 to TRBJ1-6, with 9 positions matching TRBD1. CDR3 length equals 14 residues. The V gene's germline CDR1 is SGHDN and CDR2 FVKESK. V was pared by 8 bases and J by 6 bases, with 5 bases of the junction left unmatched. The CDR3 region is CASGRGQGNSPLHF. In DNA form, the CDR3 reads TGTGCCAGCGGAAGGGGACAGGGTAATTCACCCCTCCACTTT.

The rearrangement joins TRBV5-4 to TRBJ2-7, with TRBD1 matching over 9 bases. V shed 9 bases, J shed 4 bases, and the junction held 17 bases outside the gene matches. CDR3 length: 16 residues. Germline CDR1 reads SGHNT; CDR2 reads YYREEE (reference sequence). The CDR3 coding sequence is TGTGCCACTGGGGACGCTAGGACAGGGGTAGGATACGAGCAGTACTTC. The encoded protein is CATGDARTGVGYEQYF.

This clonotype has just a few counts. The rearrangement links TRBV7-9 to TRBJ2-7, with 8 bases matching TRBD2. Germline CDR1 SEHNR, CDR2 FQNEAQ (reference sequence). Germline trimming cut 5 bases from V and 2 bases from J; bases unmatched to any gene: 2. CDR3 size: 13 residues. The CDR3 protein is CASSQGLAYEQYF. In DNA, the CDR3 is TGTGCCAGCAGCCAGGGACTAGCCTACGAGCAGTACTTC.

The rearrangement links TRBV6-5 to TRBJ1-5; no firm D call. The CDR3 totals 13 residues. Germline V gene lookup returns CDR1 MNHEY and CDR2 SVGAGI. The germline V and J ends were trimmed by 0 bases and 7 bases, with 7 bases remaining between them. The CDR3 protein is CASSYSKVQPQHF. CDR3 coding DNA: TGTGCCAGCAGTTACTCGAAGGTCCAGCCCCAGCATTTT.

This sequence joins TRBV7-2 and TRBJ2-3, with D possibly matching TRBD2 (5 bases). This CDR3 is 15 amino acids long. The germline gives CDR1 SGHTA, CDR2 FQGNSA. Between the trimmed V and J ends, which lost 4 bases and 11 bases, there was a span of 22 bases. CDR3 nucleotides: TGTGCCAGCAGCTCCCGGAGAGCTAGCACAGATCAGCAGTATTTT. This sequence encodes CASSSRRASTDQQYF.

This clonotype was observed a few times. The genes are TRBV12-5 and TRBJ2-3; no definite D call. Germline V CDR1 and CDR2: LGHNT, FRNRAP. This CDR3 has 15 amino acids. Trimming left V 1 base short and J 0 bases short, with 8 bases between. CDR3 in amino acids: CASGLDRASTDTQYF. The CDR3 DNA is TGTGCTAGTGGTTTGGACAGAGCTAGCACAGATACGCAGTATTTT.

The J gene is TRBJ1-2, the V gene TRBV7-2; D is undetermined. Trimming took off 5 bases at V and 0 bases at J, with 10 bases between the two ends. Germline CDR1 is SGHTA and CDR2 is FQGNSA. This CDR3 contains 14 residues. The CDR3 DNA sequence: TGTGCCAGCAGCGCGTCTTTAGCTAACTATGGCTACACCTTC. It is translated as CASSASLANYGYTF.

The gene calls are TRBV28 and TRBJ2-3, with unresolved D. CDR1 MDHEN and CDR2 SYDVKM come from the germline V gene. The V gene lost 5 bases and the J gene lost 0 bases, with 9 bases spanning the gap. This CDR3 contains 14 residues. CDR3 DNA: TGTGCCAGCAGTCCAGACCATAGCACAGATACGCAGTATTTT. Residues: CASSPDHSTDTQYF.

This clonotype came up a few times. The chain has TRBV7-6 and TRBJ2-7; 8 bases line up with TRBD1. Germline loops: CDR1 SGHVS, CDR2 FNYEAQ. This CDR3 comprises 14 residues. Losses at the gene ends were 1 base for V and 7 bases for J; bases not matched to a gene: 6. The CDR3 sequence: CASSLGTGSREQYF. CDR3 nucleotide sequence: TGTGCCAGCAGCTTAGGGACAGGGTCACGGGAGCAGTACTTC.

The V call is TRBV19, the J call TRBJ1-5; D unresolved. Deletions cut 3 bases from V and 0 bases from J, with 12 bases between. Germline-derived CDR1 and CDR2 are LNHDA and SQIVND (reference sequence). This CDR3 has 16 residues. The CDR3 here is CASSIRALISNQPQHF. Written as DNA, the CDR3 is TGTGCCAGTAGTATCCGGGCCCTAATTAGCAATCAGCCCCAGCATTTT.

The chain couples TRBV6-1 to TRBJ1-2; D may be TRBD1 (6 bases). With 6 bases removed from V and 4 bases from J, the gap between germline ends came to 21 bases. Germline assignment: CDR1 MNHNS and CDR2 SASEGT. The CDR3 totals 16 residues. CDR3 sequence (DNA): TGTGCCAGCAGCGACCCCCCGGACAGCGCGGGCTATGGCTACACCTTC. Translation: CASSDPPDSAGYGYTF.

This chain links TRBV7-2 with TRBJ1-2; perhaps TRBD1 as D (6 bases). This CDR3 contains 13 residues. The V end was cut by 5 bases, the J end by 8 bases, with 15 bases between. Per the germline V gene, CDR1 is SGHTA and CDR2 is FQGNSA. The CDR3: CASSPVTGTGYTF. The CDR3 region has the DNA TGTGCCAGCAGCCCCGTGACAGGTACGGGCTACACCTTC.

This clonotype was detected only once. The chain has TRBV19 and TRBJ2-1; TRBD2 matches at 13 bases. Trimming at V came to 6 bases and at J to 9 bases, leaving 5 bases not matched to a gene. Germline values: CDR1 LNHDA, CDR2 SQIVND (reference sequence). CDR3 size: 14 residues. The CDR3 loop is CASRTGLAGSEQFF. The CDR3 nucleotides are TGTGCCAGTAGAACGGGACTAGCGGGGAGTGAGCAGTTCTTC. Using reference TRBV19 and TRBJ2-1 for the parts outside the CDR3, the full variable domain is DGGITQSPKYLFRKEGQNVTLSCEQNLNHDAMYWYRQDPGQGLRLIYYSQIVNDFQKGDIAEGYSVSREKKESFPLTVTSAQKNPTAFYLCASRTGLAGSEQFFGPGTRLTVL.

The rearrangement links TRBV7-6 to TRBJ2-1; TRBD2 matches at 7 bases. Germline CDR1 and CDR2: SGHVS and FNYEAQ. J gave up 0 bases and V 0 bases, and 5 bases lay outside the gene matches. The CDR3 covers 17 residues. DNA of the CDR3: TGTGCCAGCAGCTTAGCGTCGCGGGGGAGCTCCTACAATGAGCAGTTCTTC. Amino acids: CASSLASRGSSYNEQFF. Together with reference TRBV7-6 and TRBJ2-1, the CDR3 gives the full variable domain: GAGVSQSPRYKVTKRGQDVALRCDPISGHVSLYWYRQALGQGPEFLTYFNYEAQQDKSGLPNDRFSAERPEGSISTLTIQRTEQRDSAMYRCASSLASRGSSYNEQFFGPGTRLTVL.

The chain couples TRBV6-1 to TRBJ1-5; possible D gene TRBD1, 6 bases. Germline assignment: CDR1 MNHNS and CDR2 SASEGT. With 4 bases removed from V and 1 base from J, the gap between germline ends came to 20 bases. This CDR3 has 18 amino acids. The CDR3 here is CASSGPPGGQTSNQPQHF. The DNA for the CDR3 is TGTGCCAGCAGTGGCCCCCCGGGGGGCCAAACGAGCAATCAGCCCCAGCATTTT.

The chain combines TRBV7-9 with TRBJ2-5; 11 nucleotides agree with TRBD2. CDR3 size: 17 residues. Unmatched junction bases numbered 13, after V lost 5 bases and J lost 5 bases. The germline V gene has CDR1 SEHNR and CDR2 FQNEAQ (reference sequence). Here the CDR3 reads CASSVVETSGRGETQYF. DNA for the CDR3: TGTGCCAGCAGCGTCGTGGAAACTAGCGGGAGAGGGGAGACCCAGTACTTC.

The CDR3 here is CASSQRDPSSSTNEKLFF. CDR3 DNA: TGCGCCAGCAGCCAGCGGGACCCCAGCAGCTCAACTAATGAAAAACTGTTTTTT. This sequence joins TRBV4-1 and TRBJ1-4; D might be TRBD1 (5 bases). Germline values: CDR1 MGHRA, CDR2 YSYEKL. The V and J ends lost 3 bases and 0 bases respectively, with 17 bases between them. This CDR3 has 18 residues.

This chain connects TRBV7-2 to TRBJ2-1; 9 bases fit TRBD2. Germline CDR1 SGHTA, CDR2 FQGNSA. CDR3 length equals 17 residues. J lost 8 bases, V lost 5 bases, and 16 bases had no gene match. CDR3 sequence reads: CASSALPGLAGSDEQFF. In DNA form, the CDR3 reads TGTGCCAGCAGCGCGCTCCCCGGCCTAGCGGGAAGCGATGAGCAGTTCTTC.

This sequence joins TRBV6-5 and TRBJ2-1; D call uncertain. Germline-derived CDR1 and CDR2 are MNHEY and SVGAGI. The CDR3 has 13 amino acids. Trimming pared 4 bases from V and 5 bases from J, leaving 9 bases between. CDR3 in amino acids: CASSSLGNNEQFF. For the CDR3, the DNA is TGTGCCAGCAGTTCCTTGGGGAACAATGAGCAGTTCTTC.

This clonotype occurred a few times. J is TRBJ2-7 and V is TRBV4-1; 7 nucleotides agree with TRBD2. This CDR3 is 14 amino acids long. The V gene end was trimmed by 4 bases and the J gene end by 1 base; junction bases not matched to a gene: 4. The germline CDR1 and CDR2 sequences are MGHRA and YSYEKL. CDR3 bases: TGCGCCAGCAGCCCTAAAGCGGGATCCTACGAGCAGTACTTC. Protein sequence: CASSPKAGSYEQYF.

The chain recombines TRBV20-1 with TRBJ2-5, with D maybe TRBD1 (5 bases). With 3 bases removed from V and 5 bases from J, the gap between germline ends came to 16 bases. This CDR3 is built from 14 residues. CDR1 and CDR2 (germline): DFQATT, SNEGSKA (reference sequence). The CDR3 spells CSASYQGRGETQYF. Written as DNA, the CDR3 is TGCAGTGCTAGTTATCAGGGTAGGGGCGAGACCCAGTACTTC.

This sequence joins TRBV19 and TRBJ2-3; the match to TRBD2 covers 8 bases. The CDR3 sequence is 15 residues long. Trimming removed 5 bases from V and 2 bases from J; junction bases left unmatched: 6. Germline loops: CDR1 LNHDA, CDR2 SQIVND (reference sequence). CDR3 sequence (DNA): TGTGCCAGTAGTCGCGGGGGGTCAAACACAGATACGCAGTATTTT. Its translation: CASSRGGSNTDTQYF. The full variable domain, in which reference TRBV19 and TRBJ2-3 provide the parts outside the CDR3, is DGGITQSPKYLFRKEGQNVTLSCEQNLNHDAMYWYRQDPGQGLRLIYYSQIVNDFQKGDIAEGYSVSREKKESFPLTVTSAQKNPTAFYLCASSRGGSNTDTQYFGPGTRLTVL.

The rearrangement joins TRBV5-1 to TRBJ2-6; perhaps D is TRBD1 or TRBD2 (6 bases each). Trimming removed 4 bases from V and 4 bases from J, with 15 bases in between. The CDR3 runs to 16 residues. Germline V gene sequence: CDR1 SGHRS, CDR2 YFSETQ. The CDR3 nucleotides read TGCGCCAGCAGCCTATTGACGGGGGCCGGGGCCAACGTCCTGACTTTC. Translation gives CASSLLTGAGANVLTF.

The genes are TRBV20-1 and TRBJ2-5; a weak D match, TRBD2 (5 bases). Per germline, CDR1 DFQATT and CDR2 SNEGSKA (reference sequence). The CDR3 is 15 amino acids. V was trimmed by 4 bases and J by 5 bases, leaving 20 bases between them. CDR3 region: CSAKKAVGSGETQYF. CDR3 in DNA: TGCAGTGCTAAAAAAGCGGTAGGGTCCGGTGAGACCCAGTACTTC.

The rearrangement joins TRBV12-3 or TRBV12-4 to TRBJ2-1; tentatively, D is TRBD1 (5 bases). The CDR3 has 13 amino acids. The germline V and J ends were trimmed by 5 bases and 9 bases, with 14 bases remaining between them. The CDR3 loop is CASSLTRVAEQFF. CDR3 nucleotide sequence: TGTGCCAGCAGTCTTACCAGGGTTGCTGAGCAGTTCTTC.

A few counts support this clonotype. The rearrangement uses TRBV11-2 and TRBJ1-1, with 11 positions matching TRBD1. This CDR3 is 15 amino acids long. Germline V lookup: CDR1 SGHAT, CDR2 FQNNGV. The ends lost 4 bases at V and 1 base at J; junction bases unmatched: 2. The CDR3, as DNA: TGTGCCAGCAGCTGGGGGACAGGGGGGAACACTGAAGCTTTCTTT. It specifies CASSWGTGGNTEAFF.